What follows are 25 T cell receptor beta chains derived from one specimen sequenced in a study of HIV-infected patients and healthy controls. No cell fractionation was done, so the repertoire covers all unsorted peripheral blood T cells. cDNA was made from about 500 ng RNA using alpha and beta constant primers. Separate chain-specific third strand synthesis with multiplexing indices produced the alpha and beta libraries. TCRdb redid the calling of the 5' RACE reads with MiXCR, one entry per CDR3 protein. Of more than 15,000 distinct CDR3 sequences in the sample, approximately 9.1% were seen once. The sample consisted of blood. Receptor source: an adult in good health.

This clonotype occurred many times. The genes are TRBV5-1 and TRBJ2-7; TRBD2 matches 10 bases. CDR1 is SGHRS and CDR2 is YFSETQ in the germline V gene. V lost 3 bases and J lost 0; bases outside the gene matches: 6. This CDR3 contains 16 residues. In DNA, the CDR3 is TGCGCCAGCAGCTCTAGGACTAGCGGTAGCTCCTACGAGCAGTACTTC. Residues: CASSSRTSGSSYEQYF. Filled out from reference TRBV5-1 and TRBJ2-7, the complete variable domain reads KAGVTQTPRYLIKTRGQQVTLSCSPISGHRSVSWYQQTPGQGLQFLFEYFSETQRNKGNFPGRFSGRQFSNSRSEMNVSTLELGDSALYLCASSSRTSGSSYEQYFGPGTRLTVT.

This clonotype was observed many times. The rearrangement joins TRBV12-3 or TRBV12-4 to TRBJ2-1, with D hard to call. The CDR3 is 12 amino acids. V was clipped by 6 bases and J by 10 bases, with 13 bases between them. As DNA, the CDR3 is TGTGCCAGCAGCCAAGCTGGCGTGGAGCAGTTCTTC. Its protein is CASSQAGVEQFF.

This chain uses TRBV14 with TRBJ2-1; 12 bases map to TRBD2. V dropped 5 bases and J dropped 12; count of bases not matched to a gene: 8. Germline CDR1 reads SGHDN; CDR2 reads FVKESK. The CDR3 extends over 14 amino acids. The CDR3 here is CASSWTSGTPRQFF. CDR3 coding DNA: TGTGCCAGCAGCTGGACTAGCGGGACACCAAGGCAGTTCTTC.

Within the sample, this clonotype is medium-sized. The chain recombines TRBV5-5 with TRBJ1-6, with D perhaps TRBD1 (5 bases). V lost 3 bases to trimming and J lost 7 bases, with 11 bases between them. CDR1 is SGHKS and CDR2 is YYEKEE in the germline V gene (reference sequence). The CDR3 totals 14 residues. The CDR3 loop reads CASSYFGGNSPLHF. CDR3 nucleotide sequence: TGTGCCAGCAGCTATTTTGGGGGGAATTCACCCCTCCACTTT.

Ten or more counts support this clonotype. This sequence joins TRBV7-2 and TRBJ2-1, with D possibly being TRBD2 (5 bases). The V end was cut by 2 bases, the J end by 7 bases, with 15 bases between. The CDR3 is 15 amino acids. CDR1 SGHTA and CDR2 FQGNSA come from the germline V gene. The CDR3 here is CASSLQTGLWNEQFF. CDR3 DNA sequence: TGTGCCAGCAGCTTACAAACGGGATTATGGAATGAGCAGTTCTTC.

The chain has TRBV7-9 and TRBJ2-3, with D possibly being TRBD2 (6 bases). Germline assignment: CDR1 SEHNR and CDR2 FQNEAQ (reference sequence). This CDR3 comprises 15 residues. Between the trimmed V and J ends, which lost 4 bases and 0 bases, there was a span of 11 bases. The CDR3 nucleotides read TGTGCCAGCAGCTCAACGGGACTCAGCACAGATACGCAGTATTTT. Encoded protein: CASSSTGLSTDTQYF.

There are a few counts of this clonotype. J is TRBJ1-6 and V is TRBV6-5; D not resolved. The CDR3 sequence is 15 residues long. Looked up from germline, CDR1 is MNHEY and CDR2 is SVGAGI. The V end was cut by 6 bases, the J end by 8 bases, with 17 bases between. The CDR3 protein is CASSPRSPHYSPLHF. The CDR3 nucleotides read TGTGCCAGCAGCCCCCGATCGCCTCACTATTCACCCCTCCACTTT.

This clonotype was counted many times. The V call is TRBV28, the J call TRBJ1-5; D gene ambiguous. V lost 2 bases to trimming and J lost 2 bases, with 1 base between them. The germline V gene encodes CDR1 MDHEN and CDR2 SYDVKM. This CDR3 contains 12 residues. The CDR3 protein is CASSLGNQPQHF. The DNA for the CDR3 is TGTGCCAGCAGTTTAGGCAATCAGCCCCAGCATTTT.

Details on this clonotype: Mismatch with germline at one junction end may stem from a read error. The chain uses TRBV7-7 and TRBJ2-5; TRBD2 might be the D (5 bases). The germline V gene has CDR1 SSHAT and CDR2 FNYEAQ (reference sequence). CDR3 size: 17 residues. Here the CDR3 reads CASSLGRFVGARETQYF. DNA for the CDR3: TGTGCTAGCAGCTTAGGCCGTTTCGTGGGAGCTAGAGAGACCCAGTACTTC.

This clonotype is labeled as medium-sized (0.01 to 0.1%). The chain links TRBV3-1 to TRBJ2-1; 9 bases match TRBD2. The ends lost 4 bases at V and 4 bases at J; junction bases unmatched: 11. Germline-derived CDR1 and CDR2 are LGHDT and YNNKEL (reference sequence). This CDR3 has 17 amino acids. CDR3 DNA: TGTGCCAGCAGCCTTACGACTAGCGGAGCTACATACAATGAGCAGTTCTTC. It specifies CASSLTTSGATYNEQFF.

Many counts were recorded for this clonotype. The chain has TRBV3-1 and TRBJ2-3; TRBD2 matches at 11 bases. V lost 0 bases and J lost 2; bases outside the gene matches: 7. CDR1 and CDR2 from the germline V gene are LGHDT and YNNKEL (reference sequence). The length of the CDR3 is 18 residues. For the CDR3, the DNA is TGTGCCAGCAGCCAAGATCGTATAGCGGGAGGGTACACAGATACGCAGTATTTT. It yields the protein CASSQDRIAGGYTDTQYF.

At least ten counts were recorded for this clonotype. The chain combines TRBV20-1 with TRBJ1-1; D gene uncertain. The CDR3 spans 13 residues. Looked up from germline, CDR1 is DFQATT and CDR2 is SNEGSKA (reference sequence). Trimming left V 2 bases short and J 2 bases short, with 9 bases between. CDR3 nucleotides: TGCAGTGCTAGATCGGACGGTAACACTGAAGCTTTCTTT. It translates to CSARSDGNTEAFF.

This clonotype occurred many times. This chain uses TRBV7-2 with TRBJ2-2; no firm D call. V was shortened by 1 base and J by 8 bases, with 8 bases between the two germline ends. Germline V gene lookup returns CDR1 SGHTA and CDR2 FQGNSA. The CDR3 contains 13 residues. The CDR3 DNA sequence: TGTGCCAGCAGCTTAGGGACCCTGGGGGAGCTGTTTTTT. Protein product: CASSLGTLGELFF.

This clonotype was counted many times. The J gene is TRBJ2-4, the V gene TRBV5-1; 7 nucleotides match TRBD2. V lost 1 base to trimming and J lost 10 bases; unmatched junction nucleotides: 8. The CDR3 extends over 14 amino acids. The germline CDR1 and CDR2 sequences are SGHRS and YFSETQ. The CDR3 bases are TGCGCCAGCAGCTTGACAACAGCGGGATATATTCAGTACTTC. Encoded protein: CASSLTTAGYIQYF. The entire variable domain, with the rest obtained from reference TRBV5-1 and TRBJ2-4, is as follows: KAGVTQTPRYLIKTRGQQVTLSCSPISGHRSVSWYQQTPGQGLQFLFEYFSETQRNKGNFPGRFSGRQFSNSRSEMNVSTLELGDSALYLCASSLTTAGYIQYFGAGTRLSVL.

In its sample, this clonotype ranks as medium-sized (0.01 to 0.1%). The chain links TRBV3-1 to TRBJ2-2, with 7 bases identical to TRBD2. This CDR3 is built from 17 residues. CDR1 and CDR2 (germline): LGHDT, YNNKEL (reference sequence). The trim removed 3 bases at V and 0 bases at J, leaving 7 bases unmatched. The CDR3 DNA reads TGTGCCAGCAGCCAGGATTTAGCGGGCACGAACACCGGGGAGCTGTTTTTT. As protein: CASSQDLAGTNTGELFF.

V gene TRBV29-1 combines with J gene TRBJ2-3; 8 bases agree with TRBD2. Germline V lookup: CDR1 SQVTM, CDR2 ANQGSEA. This CDR3 region has 13 residues. V shed 3 bases, J shed 3 bases, and the junction held 2 bases outside the gene matches. Here the CDR3 reads CSVEASGTDTQYF. CDR3 DNA sequence: TGCAGCGTTGAGGCTAGCGGGACAGATACGCAGTATTTT.

This clonotype was counted between two and nine times. The genes are TRBV12-3 or TRBV12-4 and TRBJ2-3; TRBD2 matches 7 bases. This CDR3 is built from 16 residues. The V segment lost 3 bases and the J segment 1 base; nucleotides outside the gene matches: 7. CDR3 sequence reads: CASSLGWLAGTDTQYF. In DNA form, the CDR3 reads TGTGCCAGCAGTTTGGGTTGGCTAGCGGGCACAGATACGCAGTATTTT.

The chain has TRBV6-5 and TRBJ1-1; tentative D call: TRBD1 (6 bases). This CDR3 is built from 14 residues. V was shortened by 6 bases and J by 5 bases, with 16 bases between the two germline ends. Germline-derived CDR1 and CDR2 are MNHEY and SVGAGI. CDR3 sequence (DNA): TGTGCCAGCAGCTCTACAGGGAAGAAAACTGAAGCTTTCTTT. Amino acids: CASSSTGKKTEAFF.

This clonotype was observed many times. The rearrangement joins TRBV5-1 to TRBJ1-2; tentative D call: TRBD1 (6 bases). Germline assignment: CDR1 SGHRS and CDR2 YFSETQ. Trimming removed 4 bases at V and 3 bases at J, with 10 bases between. The CDR3 consists of 13 residues. CDR3 coding DNA: TGCGCCAGCAGCGCCAGGACAGACTATGGCTACACCTTC. Amino acids: CASSARTDYGYTF.

The sample holds many counts of this clonotype. The chain uses TRBV20-1 and TRBJ2-7; D might be TRBD2 (6 bases). Trimming took 1 base from V and 4 from J, leaving 11 bases between them. The germline gives CDR1 DFQATT, CDR2 SNEGSKA (reference sequence). The CDR3 covers 13 residues. CDR3: CSARGLGGYEQYF. CDR3 nucleotides: TGCAGTGCTAGAGGGCTTGGGGGGTACGAGCAGTACTTC.

This clonotype was seen a few times. CDR3 nucleotides: TGTGCCAGCAGTTACGGGCCAGTGGGCACTGAAGCTTTCTTT. Translated, it gives CASSYGPVGTEAFF. V usage is TRBV6-2 or TRBV6-3 and J usage is TRBJ1-1, with D uncertain. Trimming shortened V by 2 bases and J by 4 bases, and 11 bases separated the two germline ends. CDR3 length: 14 amino acids. Germline V gene lookup returns CDR1 MNHEY and CDR2 SVGEGT.

This clonotype was seen repeatedly, ten times or more. This chain connects TRBV7-3 to TRBJ1-5; D is undetermined. CDR1 is SGHTA and CDR2 is FQGTGA in the germline V gene. V was shortened by 2 bases and J by 3 bases, with 5 bases between the two germline ends. The CDR3 sequence is 13 residues long. The CDR3 DNA is TGTGCCAGCAGCTTAGGGGACAATCAGCCCCAGCATTTT. Translating it yields CASSLGDNQPQHF. The full variable domain, with the rest looked up from reference TRBV7-3 and TRBJ1-5, is GAGVSQTPSNKVTEKGKYVELRCDPISGHTALYWYRQSLGQGPEFLIYFQGTGAADDSGLPNDRFFAVRPEGSVSTLKIQRTERGDSAVYLCASSLGDNQPQHFGDGTRLSIL.

This sequence joins TRBV28 and TRBJ1-1, with TRBD1 identical over 8 bases. The CDR3 runs 15 residues. The germline V gene has CDR1 MDHEN and CDR2 SYDVKM. Trimming cost V 3 bases and J 5 bases; bases outside gene matches: 8. In DNA, the CDR3 is TGTGCCAGCAGTTTGGCAGGGGGCCTGGGGACTGAAGCTTTCTTT. Translation gives CASSLAGGLGTEAFF.

This clonotype was observed at least ten times. The chain has TRBV3-1 and TRBJ2-2; D gene uncertain. The V gene's germline CDR1 is LGHDT and CDR2 YNNKEL (reference sequence). V dropped 1 base and J dropped 0 bases, with 9 bases sitting between them. This CDR3 has 16 residues. CDR3 nucleotide sequence: TGTGCCAGCAGCCAAGTGGGATCTGCGAACACCGGGGAGCTGTTTTTT. Amino acid sequence: CASSQVGSANTGELFF.

Many counts were recorded for this clonotype. The chain combines TRBV28 with TRBJ2-5; perhaps TRBD1 as D (6 bases). The CDR3 sequence is 14 residues long. The V gene lost 3 bases and the J gene lost 3 bases, with 11 bases spanning the gap. Germline CDR1 MDHEN, CDR2 SYDVKM. The CDR3, as DNA: TGTGCCAGCAGTTTCAACAGGGCCGAAGAGACCCAGTACTTC. Residues: CASSFNRAEETQYF.